These 16 T cell receptor beta chains share one sample of origin, sequenced in a study of blood T cell repertoires in COVID-19. Only in-frame clones appear in the TCRdb table, and some are missing; sequencing was by immunoSEQ multiplex PCR. The repertoire consists of about 270,000 clones, with more than 65% occurring once and the leading ten covering about 3%. Material for sequencing was peripheral blood. The receptor set was obtained from a woman in her late teens or twenties with acute or convalescent COVID-19.

Note on this clone: The same CDR3 also results from other DNA sequences found in this sample. The CDR3 loop reads CASSPQGYEQYF. The CDR3 bases are TGTGCCAGCAGTCCACAGGGATACGAGCAGTACTTC. The gene calls are TRBV6-2 or TRBV6-3 and TRBJ2-7, with a possible D match to TRBD1 (6 bases). The CDR3 loop spans 12 amino acids. Looked up from germline, CDR1 is MNHEY and CDR2 is SVGEGT. V lost 5 bases and J 4 bases, leaving 9 bases between the germline ends.

The chain links TRBV29-1 to TRBJ2-7; 7 bases agree with TRBD1. The V and J ends lost 4 bases and 5 bases, in that order; junction bases with no gene match: 8. Germline CDR1 reads SQVTM; CDR2 reads ANQGSEA. This CDR3 has 13 residues. The CDR3 coding sequence is TGCAGCGTTGCTCACAGGGGTGTCGACGAGCAGTACTTC. It codes for CSVAHRGVDEQYF.

The genes are TRBV28 and TRBJ1-1; 8 nucleotides agree with TRBD1. The ends lost 7 bases at V and 1 base at J; junction bases unmatched: 8. From germline, CDR1 is MDHEN and CDR2 SYDVKM. This CDR3 is 15 amino acids long. The CDR3 bases are TGTGCCAGCACCATTTTGGGGACAGGGAACACTGAAGCTTTCTTT. Amino acids: CASTILGTGNTEAFF.

V and J are TRBV28 and TRBJ1-4; 7 bases are a match to TRBD1. CDR3 length: 14 amino acids. Germline trimming cut 6 bases from V and 4 bases from J; bases unmatched to any gene: 5. The germline CDR1 and CDR2 sequences are MDHEN and SYDVKM. The DNA of the CDR3 is TGTGCCAGCAGCCTAACAGGGGATAATGAAAAACTGTTTTTT. Its translation is CASSLTGDNEKLFF.

The chain combines TRBV11-2 with TRBJ2-5; maybe TRBD2 (6 bases). Germline lookup yields CDR1 SGHAT and CDR2 FQNNGV. This CDR3 contains 13 residues. V was cut by 3 bases and J by 5 bases, with 10 bases left in between. The CDR3 sequence is CASSFPGGETQYF. In nucleotides, the CDR3 is TGTGCCAGCAGCTTCCCAGGAGGGGAGACCCAGTACTTC. Full variable domain (rest looked up from reference TRBV11-2 and TRBJ2-5): EAGVAQSPRYKIIEKRQSVAFWCNPISGHATLYWYQQILGQGPKLLIQFQNNGVVDDSQLPKDRFSAERLKGVDSTLKIQPAKLEDSAVYLCASSFPGGETQYFGPGTRLLVL.

V is TRBV5-4 and J is TRBJ1-1, with a tentative D call TRBD1 (6 bases). CDR1 is SGHNT, CDR2 YYREEE, per germline (reference sequence). Trimming removed 0 bases from V and 4 bases from J, with 16 bases in between. CDR3 length: 16 amino acids. The CDR3 DNA reads TGTGCCAGCAGCTTGGGGAGGCTCGGACAGCTCACTGAAGCTTTCTTT. Protein: CASSLGRLGQLTEAFF.

This clone was detected only once. This chain joins TRBV3-1 (or the pseudogene TRBV3-2) and TRBJ2-3, with 10 bases fitting TRBD2. V lost 3 bases to trimming and J lost 5 bases; unmatched junction nucleotides: 2. Germline CDR1 is LGHDT and CDR2 is YNNKEL (reference sequence). CDR3 length: 14 amino acids. The CDR3 bases are TGTGCCAGCAGCCAGAGACTAGCGGGAGATACGCAGTATTTT. This sequence encodes CASSQRLAGDTQYF.

This chain joins TRBV9 and TRBJ2-3; D unresolved. The germline gives CDR1 SGDLS, CDR2 YYNGEE. This CDR3 region has 18 residues. Trimming took off 4 bases at V and 0 bases at J, with 21 bases between the two ends. The CDR3 loop is CASSPREAGIPSTDTQYF. Written as DNA, the CDR3 is TGTGCCAGCAGCCCCCGTGAGGCTGGAATCCCTAGCACAGATACGCAGTATTTT. The variable domain in full, with the rest retrieved from reference TRBV9 and TRBJ2-3, is DSGVTQTPKHLITATGQRVTLRCSPRSGDLSVYWYQQSLDQGLQFLIQYYNGEERAKGNILERFSAQQFPDLHSELNLSSLELGDSALYFCASSPREAGIPSTDTQYFGPGTRLTVL.

J is TRBJ2-1 and V is TRBV12-3 or TRBV12-4; TRBD2 matches 8 bases. Germline trimming cut 4 bases from V and 8 bases from J; bases unmatched to any gene: 1. The CDR3 covers 12 residues. This CDR3 reads CASSWTSHEQFF. CDR3 coding DNA: TGTGCCAGCAGTTGGACTAGCCATGAGCAGTTCTTC.

V usage is TRBV27 and J usage is TRBJ2-1, with TRBD1 matching 7 bases. Germline V CDR1 and CDR2: MNHEY, SMNVEV (reference sequence). The CDR3 is 19 amino acids. Trimming at V came to 1 base and at J to 0 bases, leaving 12 bases not matched to a gene. CDR3 loop: CASSLYHRDRLFSYNEQFF. CDR3 nucleotides: TGTGCCAGCAGTTTATACCACCGGGACAGACTTTTCTCCTACAATGAGCAGTTCTTC.

The chain employs TRBV10-2 and TRBJ1-2; TRBD1 is a possible D gene (5 bases). Germline CDR1 is WSHSY and CDR2 is SAAADI. This CDR3 comprises 14 residues. Trimming shortened V by 0 bases and J by 2 bases, and 7 bases separated the two germline ends. CDR3: CASSESRENYGYTF. CDR3 nucleotides: TGCGCCAGCAGTGAGTCCAGGGAAAACTATGGCTACACCTTC.

CDR3 loop: CASSPRPDIPSAGELFF. CDR3 nucleotides: TGTGCCAGCAGCCCCCGTCCGGACATTCCTTCGGCCGGGGAGCTGTTTTTT. V usage is TRBV7-2 and J usage is TRBJ2-2; D perhaps matches TRBD1 (5 bases). Germline CDR1 is SGHTA and CDR2 is FQGNSA. Trimming stripped 5 bases from V and 6 bases from J, with 22 bases between. The CDR3 runs 17 residues. The entire variable domain, with the rest obtained from reference TRBV7-2 and TRBJ2-2, is as follows: GAGVSQSPSNKVTEKGKDVELRCDPISGHTALYWYRQSLGQGLEFLIYFQGNSAPDKSGLPSDRFSAERTGGSVSTLTIQRTQQEDSAVYLCASSPRPDIPSAGELFFGEGSRLTVL.

The rearrangement joins TRBV7-2 to TRBJ2-1; 8 bases agree with TRBD2. J gave up 7 bases and V 4 bases, and 9 bases lay outside the gene matches. The length of the CDR3 is 15 residues. Germline loops: CDR1 SGHTA, CDR2 FQGNSA. In DNA, the CDR3 is TGTGCCAGCAGCTCCGGGACTAGGCGGCTTAATGAGCAGTTCTTC. It specifies CASSSGTRRLNEQFF. The full variable domain, in which reference TRBV7-2 and TRBJ2-1 provide the parts outside the CDR3, is GAGVSQSPSNKVTEKGKDVELRCDPISGHTALYWYRQSLGQGLEFLIYFQGNSAPDKSGLPSDRFSAERTGGSVSTLTIQRTQQEDSAVYLCASSSGTRRLNEQFFGPGTRLTVL.

The J gene is TRBJ2-7, the V gene TRBV30, with TRBD2 identical over 7 bases. Germline V gene sequence: CDR1 GTSNPN, CDR2 SVGIG (reference sequence). The CDR3 loop spans 13 amino acids. Losses at the gene ends were 2 bases for V and 3 bases for J; bases not matched to a gene: 4. The CDR3 nucleotides read TGTGCCTGGAGTACCGGACTAGACTACGAGCAGTACTTC. Protein: CAWSTGLDYEQYF.

The V call is TRBV2, the J call TRBJ1-1; 7 positions agree with TRBD1. There are 12 residues in the CDR3. Germline CDR1 SNHLY, CDR2 FYNNEI. Trimming took 11 bases from V and 5 from J; bases not matched to a gene: 8. CDR3 bases: TGTGCCGGCTCCCGGGACAGAACTGAAGCTTTCTTT. It yields the protein CAGSRDRTEAFF. The full variable domain, with the rest looked up from reference TRBV2 and TRBJ1-1, is EPEVTQTPSHQVTQMGQEVILRCVPISNHLYFYWYRQILGQKVEFLVSFYNNEISEKSEIFDDQFSVERPDGSNFTLKIRSTKLEDSAMYFCAGSRDRTEAFFGQGTRLTVV.

J is TRBJ2-1 and V is TRBV3-1 (or the pseudogene TRBV3-2); 11 bases align to TRBD2. With 1 base clipped from V and 4 bases from J, the junction kept 3 bases outside the gene matches. The CDR3 consists of 16 residues. Germline lookup yields CDR1 LGHDT and CDR2 YNNKEL (reference sequence). The CDR3, as DNA: TGTGCCAGCAGCCAAGGGGCTAGCGGGAGGTACAATGAGCAGTTCTTC. Its protein is CASSQGASGRYNEQFF.